The rows below give T cell receptor beta chains drawn from one sample of a study of T cells after yellow fever vaccination. TCRdb fed the 5' RACE reads into MiXCR, producing one record per CDR3 protein. The data show 500,000 to 650,000 distinct CDR3 sequences, with roughly 17% seen just once and around 16% held by the top ten. Specimen: PBMCs, collected less than 6 days after the first yellow fever vaccination. Every receptor here comes from a man aged 18 to 29 who received the YFV17D yellow fever vaccine. The CDR3 runs from the conserved cysteine through the conserved F or W. A D gene is named only where the DNA matches it firmly. Rows give clone size only sometimes, using once, few, many, or a class for an expanded clone.

j_gene,d_gene,abundance,v_gene,CDR3aa,CDR3nt
TRBJ2-3,TRBD2,-,TRBV12-3/TRBV12-4,CASSLRVRLAGGTDTQYF,TGTGCCAGCAGTTTGAGGGTCCGGCTAGCGGGAGGCACAGATACGCAGTATTTT
TRBJ2-2,-,-,TRBV10-3,CAIRDNTDTGELFF,TGTGCCATCAGAGATAACACAGACACCGGGGAGCTGTTTTTT
TRBJ2-5,-,-,TRBV5-6,CASSPVWGAQETQYF,TGTGCCAGCAGCCCTGTTTGGGGGGCACAAGAGACCCAGTACTTC
TRBJ2-2,TRBD2,-,TRBV10-3,CAISGTSGGFTGELFF,TGTGCCATCAGCGGGACTAGCGGGGGGTTCACCGGGGAGCTGTTTTTT
TRBJ1-6,-,few,TRBV7-3,CASSAVGAYNSPLHF,TGTGCCAGCAGCGCCGTCGGGGCGTATAATTCACCCCTCCACTTT
TRBJ1-1,TRBD1,few,TRBV7-9,CASSPPSDRMNTEAFF,TGTGCCAGCAGCCCACCATCGGACAGGATGAACACTGAAGCTTTCTTT
TRBJ1-4,-,-,TRBV7-9,CASSLFIGGINEKLFF,TGTGCCAGCAGCTTGTTTATCGGGGGAATAAATGAAAAACTGTTTTTT
TRBJ2-5,-,-,TRBV20-1,CSARVTSSETQYF,TGCAGTGCTAGAGTTACTAGTTCTGAGACCCAGTACTTC
TRBJ1-1,-,-,TRBV25-1,CASSEYDKGNTEAFF,TGTGCCAGCAGTGAATATGATAAGGGGAACACTGAAGCTTTCTTT
TRBJ1-1,TRBD1,-,TRBV28,CASSLEGAAEAFF,TGTGCCAGCAGTTTGGAGGGGGCAGCCGAAGCTTTCTTT
TRBJ1-1,-,few,TRBV6-2/TRBV6-3,CASSRRVGSMNTEAFF,TGTGCCAGCAGTAGGAGGGTGGGGAGCATGAACACTGAAGCTTTCTTT
TRBJ2-3,-,few,TRBV21-1,CASSKGSGALTDTQYF,TGTGCCAGCAGCAAGGGTAGCGGGGCGCTCACAGATACGCAGTATTTT
TRBJ1-3,-,-,TRBV12-3/TRBV12-4,CASSLGLGSGNTIYF,TGTGCCAGCAGTTTGGGTTTGGGCTCTGGAAACACCATATATTTT
TRBJ2-3,TRBD2,-,TRBV4-3,CASSQVGTSGTDTQYF,TGCGCCAGCAGCCAAGTGGGGACTAGCGGCACAGATACGCAGTATTTT
TRBJ2-6,-,few,TRBV29-1,CSVQGSAGANVLTF,TGCAGCGTTCAGGGGAGTGCTGGGGCCAACGTCCTGACTTTC
TRBJ2-5,-,few,TRBV3-1,CASSQMASGAVSTQYF,TGTGCCAGCAGCCAAATGGCTTCCGGGGCCGTTTCGACCCAGTACTTC
TRBJ1-3,-,-,TRBV6-5,CASSYGELGNTIYF,TGTGCCAGCAGTTACGGGGAACTAGGAAACACCATATATTTT
TRBJ2-2,-,-,TRBV2,CASTVLLGTGELFF,TGTGCCAGCACTGTCCTCCTGGGGACCGGGGAGCTGTTTTTT
TRBJ1-4,-,-,TRBV5-1,CASRLGHGNEKLFF,TGCGCCAGCAGACTCGGTCATGGTAATGAAAAACTGTTTTTT
TRBJ2-5,-,many,TRBV7-2,CASSLALVPQETQYF,TGTGCCAGCAGCTTAGCGCTAGTTCCTCAAGAGACCCAGTACTTC
TRBJ2-4,-,few,TRBV29-1,CSVGSSRSGEYF,TGCAGCGTTGGATCCTCGAGGTCTGGGGAGTACTTC
TRBJ2-5,TRBD2,-,TRBV7-2,CASSLGTSGGGKTQYF,TGTGCCAGCAGCCTTGGGACTAGCGGGGGGGGAAAGACCCAGTACTTC
TRBJ1-5,TRBD1,few,TRBV20-1,CSARDKRTGKSPQHF,TGCAGTGCTAGAGATAAGAGGACAGGAAAGTCGCCCCAGCATTTT
TRBJ2-2,-,many,TRBV5-1,CASSRGGGELFF,TGCGCCAGCAGCCGGGGAGGCGGGGAGCTGTTTTTT
TRBJ2-3,-,few,TRBV4-1,CASSQDPPADTQYF,TGCGCCAGCAGCCAAGATCCCCCCGCAGATACGCAGTATTTT
TRBJ1-1,-,few,TRBV19,CASSILPGTRKTEAFF,TGTGCCAGTAGTATTTTGCCCGGGACAAGGAAAACTGAAGCTTTCTTT
TRBJ1-2,TRBD1,-,TRBV5-1,CASSLSVSGGNGYTF,TGCGCCAGCAGCTTGAGTGTGTCAGGGGGTAATGGCTACACCTTC
TRBJ2-1,TRBD2,-,TRBV6-2/TRBV6-3,CASRPGLAGYEQFF,TGTGCCAGCAGACCTGGACTAGCGGGTTATGAGCAGTTCTTC
TRBJ1-1,-,-,TRBV5-1,CASSLDGRTAEAFF,TGCGCCAGCAGCTTGGATGGGAGAACAGCTGAAGCTTTCTTT
TRBJ2-3,TRBD2,-,TRBV30,CGGGVGADTQYF,TGTGGCGGGGGGGTGGGGGCAGATACGCAGTATTTT
TRBJ1-6,-,few,TRBV18,CASSPSEGARSPLHF,TGTGCCAGCTCACCAAGCGAGGGTGCTAGGTCACCCCTCCACTTT
TRBJ2-1,TRBD2,few,TRBV4-1,CASSPLGLAGGPGTQFF,TGCGCCAGCAGCCCGTTGGGACTAGCGGGGGGGCCCGGGACGCAGTTCTTC
TRBJ2-2,-,few,TRBV6-5,CASSYSGENTGELFF,TGTGCCAGCAGTTACTCGGGGGAGAACACCGGGGAGCTGTTTTTT
TRBJ2-7,-,many,TRBV12-3/TRBV12-4,CASGFYEQYF,TGTGCCAGCGGCTTCTACGAGCAGTACTTC
TRBJ2-7,-,-,TRBV5-4,CASTRVAGEDEQYF,TGTGCCAGCACCCGGGTGGCAGGGGAAGACGAGCAGTACTTC
TRBJ1-5,-,few,TRBV12-3/TRBV12-4,CASSLYLEPQHF,TGTGCCAGCAGTTTATATCTGGAGCCCCAGCATTTT
TRBJ2-4,-,-,TRBV10-2,CASSHGRGSNIQYF,TGCGCCAGCAGTCACGGACGGGGCTCAAACATTCAGTACTTC
TRBJ2-3,-,-,TRBV5-1,CASSRENTDTQYF,TGCGCCAGCAGTAGGGAGAACACAGATACGCAGTATTTT
TRBJ1-2,TRBD1,-,TRBV11-2,CASSATGAGYTF,TGTGCCAGCAGCGCTACAGGGGCCGGCTACACCTTC
TRBJ2-2,-,once,TRBV5-1,CASSLYGAGELFF,TGCGCCAGCAGCCTGTACGGAGCCGGGGAGCTGTTTTTT
TRBJ2-7,TRBD1,few,TRBV30,CAWSVWGQGYEQYF,TGTGCCTGGAGTGTATGGGGACAGGGGTACGAGCAGTACTTC
TRBJ2-7,-,many,TRBV6-2/TRBV6-3,CASSQTYEQYF,TGTGCCAGCAGTCAGACCTACGAGCAGTACTTC
TRBJ2-7,-,-,TRBV11-2,CASSQQRYEQYF,TGTGCCAGCAGCCAACAGAGATACGAGCAGTACTTC
TRBJ2-2,-,-,TRBV7-2,CASSLARQAGELFF,TGTGCCAGCAGCTTAGCGCGTCAGGCCGGGGAGCTGTTTTTT
TRBJ2-5,-,few,TRBV5-8,CASSSVEQGETQYF,TGTGCCAGCAGCTCCGTCGAACAGGGAGAGACCCAGTACTTC
TRBJ2-3,TRBD2,-,TRBV11-1,CASSLPPGLAGKGDTQYF,TGTGCCAGCAGCTTACCTCCGGGACTAGCGGGGAAGGGAGATACGCAGTATTTT
TRBJ2-1,-,few,TRBV5-1,CASSLGGRDGHEQFF,TGCGCCAGCAGCTTGGGAGGCAGGGATGGACATGAGCAGTTCTTC
TRBJ2-2,-,-,TRBV7-2,CASSPGSGNTGELFF,TGTGCCAGCAGCCCCGGGTCTGGGAACACCGGGGAGCTGTTTTTT
TRBJ2-4,TRBD1,-,TRBV20-1,CSASLGTGIIQYF,TGCAGTGCTAGTCTCGGGACAGGGATCATTCAGTACTTC
TRBJ2-3,-,many,TRBV4-3,CASSQDYHLDTDTQYF,TGCGCCAGCAGCCAAGATTATCACTTAGACACAGATACGCAGTATTTT
TRBJ2-7,-,-,TRBV5-1,CASSRDPPSYEQYF,TGCGCCAGCAGCCGCGACCCCCCGTCCTACGAGCAGTACTTC
TRBJ2-3,-,few,TRBV12-3/TRBV12-4,CASSSGPYSAQYF,TGTGCCAGCAGTTCCGGGCCCTACTCTGCGCAGTATTTT